Listed below are T cell receptor beta chains from one sample, sequenced in a study of shared clonotypes between healthy human individuals. TCRdb keeps only in-frame clones here, not all; method: immunoSEQ multiplex PCR. The sample yields roughly 890,000 clones, 80% to 95% seen once. The specimen sequenced was naive CD8+ T cells sorted from blood. The receptor source for this set is a man aged 30-40 years in good health. Each CDR3 is given without its conserved first and last residue. Expanded clones are given a class, and other clones once, few, many or no size at all.

V gene	J gene	clone size	CDR3 protein
TRBV2	TRBJ1-5	-	ASSVDQGGWDQPQH
TRBV29-1	TRBJ1-1	-	SVERLTTGVNTEAF
TRBV6-6	TRBJ2-7	-	ASSYSGPTGEQY
TRBV2	TRBJ1-2	-	ASSPYTGAGYGYT
TRBV7-2	TRBJ2-3	once	ASSLEGLAGGWDTQY
TRBV6-5	TRBJ2-3	once	ASSLTPGREWDTQY
TRBV7-6	TRBJ2-1	once	ASSFYSAQREGHEQF
TRBV7-9	TRBJ1-5	-	ASSSTGGAVGQPQH
TRBV7-9	TRBJ2-7	once	ASSLGTGSQSYEQY
TRBV27	TRBJ1-5	once	ASSFGQTNQPQH
TRBV10-1	TRBJ2-3	-	ASSESGQGRTDTQY
TRBV21-1	TRBJ2-7	-	ASNCPGGSYEQY
TRBV27	TRBJ2-7	-	ASSLSSSGVQY
TRBV28	TRBJ2-6	-	ASKHSGPRPENSGANVLT
TRBV7-6	TRBJ1-1	-	ASSLDPPGNTEAF
TRBV30	TRBJ2-7	-	AWNSAGTGGYYEQY
TRBV10-3	TRBJ1-1	-	AISETGTVAEAF
TRBV6-1	TRBJ2-5	-	ASSGGGQETQY
TRBV28	TRBJ2-3	-	ASGPTTGAGVGTDTQY
TRBV21-1	TRBJ1-4	-	ASSKSGPGQGLNEKLF
TRBV9	TRBJ2-1	-	ASSARDSYNEQF
TRBV7-7	TRBJ1-4	-	ASSKRAGPNEKLF
TRBV19	TRBJ2-1	once	ASSIASGRHEQF
TRBV4-3	TRBJ1-1	-	ASSPTGGRNTEAF
TRBV6-1	TRBJ1-2	few	ASSAQTGGARYGYT
TRBV6-1	TRBJ2-1	-	ASRVGLAGDEQF
TRBV7-6	TRBJ2-1	-	ASSLESATSGRRWNEQF
TRBV4-2	TRBJ1-2	-	ASSQPRDRAGYT
TRBV7-9	TRBJ2-6	-	ASSRVGSGANVLT
TRBV11-3	TRBJ2-3	-	ASSSREDPSFTDTQY
TRBV2	TRBJ2-3	once	ASRSGTSGYSTDTQY
TRBV7-9	TRBJ2-7	once	ASSSSGSSYEQY
TRBV7-9	TRBJ2-2	few	ASSPPRTDNTGELF
TRBV29-1	TRBJ1-1	-	SVENTEAF
TRBV9	TRBJ2-3	-	ASSVRGGPVGTDTQY
TRBV28	TRBJ2-7	-	ASGGLSYEQY
TRBV5-1	TRBJ2-7	-	ASSAGTSTYEQY
TRBV6-5	TRBJ2-7	once	ASSYGLAGGPSH
TRBV27	TRBJ2-2	-	ASSLSGRGTGELF
TRBV4-1	TRBJ2-7	-	ASSQNRVGSYEQY
TRBV7-9	TRBJ2-7	-	ASSLAVGGEQY
TRBV23-1	TRBJ2-1	-	ASTSGPHVDEQF
TRBV12-5	TRBJ2-5	-	ASGLVQGARGQTTTETQY